The table lists the clone carrying this TCR beta chain with a few counts. Its antigen remains unidentified. TCRdb re-derived calls from the RACE reads in MiXCR, one entry per CDR3 protein. The sample yields 150,000 to 200,000 distinct CDR3 sequences, around 15% seen once. Time point noted: patch test 1, 2 weeks after DPC sensitization. Treatment noted: therapeutic diphenylcyclopropenone sensitization with weekly scalp DPC. Someone pulled total RNA out of unfractionated whole blood. The CDR3 sequence is 12 residues long. CDR1 and CDR2 from the germline V gene are MNHEY and SVGEGT. V lost 5 bases and J lost 6; bases outside the gene matches: 4. These data come from a study of human T cells and chemical hapten exposure. Overall study: Sensitization was performed using 2% DPC on a 2 cm by 2 cm upper inner arm skin site. Study-level findings and limits: Donors in the study had alopecia, meaning their immune response may differ from healthy people's. PT1 expanded TCR counts and patch test score were linked, and their correlation was positive.

The source material was whole blood, sampled in connection with sensitization to the hapten diphenylcyclopropenone (DPC). The sequence was collected from a woman aged 30 to 39 with alopecia areata. Some clones in this sample may be carry-over from other donors' samples. The J gene is TRBJ2-7, the V gene TRBV6-2 or TRBV6-3; TRBD1 matches 7 bases. CDR3 coding DNA: TGTGCCAGCAGTCGACAGGGCGGCGAGCAGTACTTC. It yields the protein CASSRQGGEQYF.